The rows below give T cell receptor beta chains drawn from one sample of a study of blood T cell repertoires in COVID-19. Assay used: immunoSEQ multiplex PCR; TCRdb lists only in-frame clones, some missing. Altogether roughly 440,000 clones are present, about nine tenths being singletons, with the ten largest covering over 10%. The sequenced sample consisted of peripheral blood. The origin of the receptors is a woman aged 50 to 60 with COVID-19, enrolled during active disease. CDR3s include the opening cysteine and the closing phenylalanine or tryptophan. D genes are given only for firm matches. The size field is filled for only some rows; it gives once, few, many or a size class.

TRBV6-5	-	TRBJ1-3	TRBD1	TGTGCCAGCGGGGGGACAGGGGGAAACACCATATATTTT	CASGGTGGNTIYF
TRBV28	-	TRBJ2-2	TRBD2	TGTGCCAGCACCGGGAGGCGGTCGAACACCGGGGAGCTGTTTTTT	CASTGRRSNTGELFF
TRBV9	few	TRBJ2-3	TRBD2	TGTGCCAGCAGTCATGGGACTAGCAATACAGATACGCAGTATTTT	CASSHGTSNTDTQYF
TRBV19	-	TRBJ1-2	TRBD1	TGTGCCAGTAACAGGGGGCAGGACTATGGCTACACCTTC	CASNRGQDYGYTF
TRBV15	-	TRBJ2-5	TRBD1	TGTGCCACCAGCAGAGGCAGGGGACAGAAAGAGACCCAGTACTTC	CATSRGRGQKETQYF
TRBV29-1	few	TRBJ1-5	TRBD1	TGCAGCGTCGCGGAGTACAGGGGGGGAAATCAGCCCCAGCATTTT	CSVAEYRGGNQPQHF
TRBV27	-	TRBJ1-2	-	TGTGCCAGCAGTTTTGCCCAAGCTTCGCACAGTTATGGCTACACCTTC	CASSFAQASHSYGYTF
TRBV2	-	TRBJ2-3	-	TGTGCCAGCAGTGAAGCGCGTCTCATCACAGATACGCAGTATTTT	CASSEARLITDTQYF
TRBV6-2/TRBV6-3	-	TRBJ1-1	TRBD1	TGTGCCAGCAGTTCCCCCCGGGGACAGGGGAACACTGAAGCTTTCTTT	CASSSPRGQGNTEAFF
TRBV5-1	-	TRBJ1-6	-	TGCGCCAGCAGCTTGCGGACAGCAACTAATTCACCCCTCCACTTT	CASSLRTATNSPLHF
TRBV4-1	-	TRBJ1-6	TRBD1	TGCGCCAGCAGCCAGACCCCGGGACAGTATAATTCACCCCTCCACTTT	CASSQTPGQYNSPLHF
TRBV5-1	-	TRBJ1-3	-	TGCGCCAGCAGCTTGGCCCATCACGGGATCTCTGGAAACACCATATATTTT	CASSLAHHGISGNTIYF
TRBV5-1	-	TRBJ2-3	TRBD1	TGCGCCAGCAGCTCCGACAGGGGGAGCACAGATACGCAGTATTTT	CASSSDRGSTDTQYF
TRBV3-1/TRBV3-2	-	TRBJ2-3	TRBD2	TGTGCCAGCAGCCAAGAGGTGTCAACGGGGGGGCAAGATACGCAGTATTTT	CASSQEVSTGGQDTQYF
TRBV30	-	TRBJ1-2	-	TGTGCCTGGAGTCGGGGTGACTATGGCTACACCTTC	CAWSRGDYGYTF
TRBV5-1	-	TRBJ2-1	TRBD1	TGCGCCAGCAGCTTGGCCTTGGGGACAGATGGCAATGAGCAGTTCTTC	CASSLALGTDGNEQFF
TRBV5-1	-	TRBJ2-7	TRBD1	TGCGCCAGCAGCTTGGTGACAGGGGAGCGCGAGCAGTACTTC	CASSLVTGEREQYF
TRBV6-1	few	TRBJ1-4	-	TGTGCCAGCAGTGAAGAGCCCCGCACTAATGAAAAACTGTTTTTT	CASSEEPRTNEKLFF
TRBV4-1	-	TRBJ1-1	-	TGCGCCAGCAGCCTCGGAGGGACCGGGGCTGAAGCTTTCTTT	CASSLGGTGAEAFF
TRBV10-3	-	TRBJ2-1	TRBD2	TGTGCCATCAGCTTAGCGGGGGCGCTACATGAGCAGTTCTTC	CAISLAGALHEQFF
TRBV5-6	-	TRBJ1-2	-	TGTGCCAGCAGCTTGAGCCCGGAGGGTATTGGCTACACCTTC	CASSLSPEGIGYTF
TRBV7-9	-	TRBJ1-2	TRBD1	TGTGCCAGCAGCATTACAGGGGACTATGGCTACACCTTC	CASSITGDYGYTF
TRBV5-6	-	TRBJ2-7	TRBD1	TGTGCCAGCAGCGACAGGGATCGCCACGAGCAGTACTTC	CASSDRDRHEQYF
TRBV19	-	TRBJ2-7	TRBD2	TGTGCCAGTAGTATTCTTAGCGGGGGCCAATACGAGCAGTACTTC	CASSILSGGQYEQYF
TRBV6-5	-	TRBJ1-2	-	TGTGCCAGCAATAACCTCCAGGACTATGGCTACACCTTC	CASNNLQDYGYTF
TRBV3-1/TRBV3-2	-	TRBJ1-2	-	TGTGCCAGCAGCCAAGATGGGGCAGGTAGAGGCTACACCTTC	CASSQDGAGRGYTF
TRBV9	-	TRBJ2-1	-	TGTGCCAGCAGCGTAGTCAGCGACCTATCCTACAATGAGCAGTTCTTC	CASSVVSDLSYNEQFF
TRBV2	-	TRBJ2-3	-	TGTGCCAGCAGTGAAATTCACGCACGGGATACGCAGTATTTT	CASSEIHARDTQYF
TRBV5-1	-	TRBJ2-1	TRBD1	TGCGCCAGCAGGGACAGGTTCAGCTCCTACAATGAGCAGTTCTTC	CASRDRFSSYNEQFF
TRBV5-6	once	TRBJ2-1	-	TGTGCCAGCAGCTTGGCCGGGGGGACACCCAGCTCCTACAATGAGCAGTTCTTC	CASSLAGGTPSSYNEQFF
TRBV6-6	-	TRBJ2-7	-	TGTGCCAGCAGTCGATACCCCCGGGGGAGCGGGTACGAGCAGTACTTC	CASSRYPRGSGYEQYF
TRBV6-6	-	TRBJ2-3	-	TGTGCCAGCAGTTACTCCTTGACTCGTGGCGATACGCAGTATTTT	CASSYSLTRGDTQYF
TRBV12-5	once	TRBJ1-2	-	TGTGCTAGTGGTTTGGGGGCGCGGGGATATGGCTACACCTTC	CASGLGARGYGYTF
TRBV2	-	TRBJ2-7	-	TGTGCCAGCACCCAATGGCGGCAGGGCTTTAACTACGAGCAGTACTTC	CASTQWRQGFNYEQYF
TRBV25-1	once	TRBJ1-1	-	TGTGCCAGCAGTGGTCCTGAGGGTTGGACTGAAGCTTTCTTT	CASSGPEGWTEAFF
TRBV28	-	TRBJ1-5	-	TGTGCCAGCAGACAGCGCAATCAGCCCCAGCATTTT	CASRQRNQPQHF